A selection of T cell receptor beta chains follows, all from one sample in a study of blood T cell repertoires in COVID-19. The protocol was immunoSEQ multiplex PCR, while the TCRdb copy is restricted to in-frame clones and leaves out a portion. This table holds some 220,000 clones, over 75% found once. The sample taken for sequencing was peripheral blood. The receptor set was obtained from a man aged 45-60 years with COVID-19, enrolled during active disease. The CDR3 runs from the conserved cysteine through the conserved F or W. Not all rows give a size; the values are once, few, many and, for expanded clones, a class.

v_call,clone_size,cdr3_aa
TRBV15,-,CATSRDRDRGEQYF
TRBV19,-,CASSLTESYEQYF
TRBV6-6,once,CASSYEGGYTF
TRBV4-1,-,CASSQSGTGGNEQYF
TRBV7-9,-,CASSPTGETEAFF
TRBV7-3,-,CASSSIGLTDTQYF
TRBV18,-,CASSGGTDTQYF
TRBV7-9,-,CASSGQNQETQYF
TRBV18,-,CASSGQGNTEAFF
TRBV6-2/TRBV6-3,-,CASSYLKTANYGYTF
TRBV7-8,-,CASSHGQGLTGELFF